The next 15 T cell receptor beta chains were all read from a single sample in a study of cytomegalovirus exposure and HLA in healthy donors. The PCR ran on 60 Vbeta and 13 Jbeta primers. Libraries were prepared by immunoSEQ multiplex PCR; TCRdb keeps only in-frame clonotypes and omits some of them. Among about 160,000 clones listed, 65% to 90% were seen once. Sequenced: PBMCs. These receptors were obtained from a woman between 18 and 29 years old in good health and CMV-seronegative.

This clone was seen once. This chain joins TRBV7-8 and TRBJ1-1; TRBD1 matches at 7 bases. The CDR3 totals 15 residues. Looked up from germline, CDR1 is SGHVS and CDR2 is FQNEAQ. V dropped 2 bases and J dropped 0; count of bases not matched to a gene: 3. Here the CDR3 reads CASSLRGQLNTEAFF. The CDR3 DNA is TGTGCCAGCAGCTTACGGGGACAGTTGAACACTGAAGCTTTCTTT. The variable domain in full, with the rest retrieved from reference TRBV7-8 and TRBJ1-1, is GAGVSQSPRYKVAKRGQDVALRCDPISGHVSLFWYQQALGQGPEFLTYFQNEAQLDKSGLPSDRFFAERPEGSVSTLKIQRTQQEDSAVYLCASSLRGQLNTEAFFGQGTRLTVV.

V usage is TRBV27 and J usage is TRBJ1-1; D remains unclear. CDR1 and CDR2 from the germline V gene are MNHEY and SMNVEV (reference sequence). Deletions cut 4 bases from V and 3 bases from J, with 9 bases between. This CDR3 is built from 13 residues. CDR3 protein: CASSSPPDTEAFF. For the CDR3, the DNA is TGTGCCAGCAGTTCCCCGCCGGACACTGAAGCTTTCTTT.

The chain is built from TRBV5-1 and TRBJ2-3, with D possibly being TRBD1 (5 bases). The CDR3 contains 14 residues. With 5 bases removed from V and 0 bases from J, the gap between germline ends came to 10 bases. Germline loops: CDR1 SGHRS, CDR2 YFSETQ. The CDR3 protein is CASRETESTDTQYF. CDR3 DNA sequence: TGCGCCAGCAGGGAGACAGAGAGCACAGATACGCAGTATTTT.

The genes are TRBV19 and TRBJ1-5; D gene uncertain. The CDR3 consists of 14 residues. V gave up 4 bases and J gave up 9 bases, with 16 bases separating them. Per germline, CDR1 LNHDA and CDR2 SQIVND (reference sequence). CDR3 nucleotides: TGTGCCAGTAGTAATTTGAGGAAATTTTGGCCCCAGCATTTT. The encoded protein is CASSNLRKFWPQHF.

The V call is TRBV5-1, the J call TRBJ2-3, with TRBD1 as a possible D gene (5 bases). V was shortened by 4 bases and J by 0 bases, with 12 bases between the two germline ends. The CDR3 runs to 15 residues. Per the germline V gene, CDR1 is SGHRS and CDR2 is YFSETQ. The CDR3 region has the DNA TGCGCCAGCAGCACGAGAGACAGAAGCACAGATACGCAGTATTTT. Translating it yields CASSTRDRSTDTQYF.

The chain joins TRBV6-5 to TRBJ2-3; D is possibly TRBD2 (5 bases). This CDR3 contains 16 residues. Germline lookup yields CDR1 MNHEY and CDR2 SVGAGI. The V gene lost 2 bases and the J gene lost 7 bases, with 19 bases spanning the gap. The CDR3 bases are TGTGCCAGCAGTTACATCGGCCGGGGATTGGAAAATACGCAGTATTTT. Its protein product is CASSYIGRGLENTQYF.

This chain joins TRBV2 and TRBJ2-3; D gene unclear. Germline lookup yields CDR1 SNHLY and CDR2 FYNNEI. V dropped 5 bases and J dropped 4 bases, with 7 bases sitting between them. This CDR3 is 12 amino acids long. CDR3 sequence (DNA): TGTGCCAGCAGTCCAATTTCAGATACGCAGTATTTT. Amino acid sequence: CASSPISDTQYF.

The V gene is TRBV11-3, the J gene TRBJ2-7, with a tentative D call TRBD2 (5 bases). The CDR3 extends over 14 amino acids. CDR1 is SGHNT and CDR2 is YENEEA in the germline V gene. With 5 bases removed from V and 1 base from J, the gap between germline ends came to 12 bases. CDR3 loop: CASSPRGQSYEQYF. CDR3 in DNA: TGTGCCAGCAGCCCCCGCGGGCAATCCTACGAGCAGTACTTC.

This clone occurred a few times. This chain links TRBV4-1 with TRBJ2-7, with a weak D call TRBD1 (6 bases). Germline V gene data show CDR1 as MGHRA and CDR2 as YSYEKL. The V gene lost 4 bases and the J gene lost 7 bases, with 14 bases spanning the gap. The CDR3 loop spans 13 amino acids. CDR3 residues: CASSRQGFEEQYF. CDR3 DNA: TGCGCCAGCAGCCGCCAGGGGTTCGAGGAGCAGTACTTC.

This chain uses TRBV4-1 with TRBJ2-1, with D perhaps TRBD2 (7 bases). CDR3 length: 17 residues. V was pared by 4 bases and J by 12 bases, with 28 bases between. Germline CDR1 is MGHRA and CDR2 is YSYEKL. The CDR3: CASSPSPVGGRLVWQFF. The CDR3 DNA reads as TGCGCCAGCAGCCCAAGCCCGGTGGGGGGGCGGCTTGTATGGCAGTTCTTC.

This clone was found once. The J gene is TRBJ2-1, the V gene TRBV7-6, with a tentative D call TRBD2 (7 bases). The germline V gene encodes CDR1 SGHVS and CDR2 FNYEAQ. The length of the CDR3 is 14 residues. V was cut by 5 bases and J by 10 bases, with 18 bases left in between. For the CDR3, the DNA is TGTGCCAGCAGCACGTCGCGGGGGCTCGAGGAGCAGTTCTTC. It specifies CASSTSRGLEEQFF. The whole variable domain, remainder taken from reference TRBV7-6 and TRBJ2-1, is GAGVSQSPRYKVTKRGQDVALRCDPISGHVSLYWYRQALGQGPEFLTYFNYEAQQDKSGLPNDRFSAERPEGSISTLTIQRTEQRDSAMYRCASSTSRGLEEQFFGPGTRLTVL.

The gene calls are TRBV10-3 and TRBJ2-5; 8 nucleotides match TRBD2. The CDR3 spans 14 residues. Germline CDR1 ENHRY, CDR2 SYGVKD. Trimming at V came to 5 bases and at J to 5 bases, leaving 7 bases not matched to a gene. This chain's CDR3 is CAISFSGTEETQYF. Written as DNA, the CDR3 is TGTGCCATCAGTTTTAGCGGGACGGAGGAGACCCAGTACTTC.

This chain uses TRBV2 with TRBJ2-1; TRBD2 agrees at 9 bases. Germline CDR1 is SNHLY and CDR2 is FYNNEI. The CDR3 has 13 amino acids. V dropped 8 bases and J dropped 5; count of bases not matched to a gene: 4. The CDR3: CASGGLAHNEQFF. As DNA, the CDR3 is TGTGCCAGCGGGGGACTAGCCCACAATGAGCAGTTCTTC.

The CDR3 sequence is CASSPAQGGANVLTF. The CDR3 bases are TGCGCCAGCAGCCCAGCACAGGGTGGGGCCAACGTCCTGACTTTC. The J gene is TRBJ2-6, the V gene TRBV4-1, with D possibly TRBD1 on 6 matching bases. Per the germline V gene, CDR1 is MGHRA and CDR2 is YSYEKL. This CDR3 comprises 15 residues. Trimming took 4 bases from V and 3 from J, leaving 10 bases between them.

The chain has TRBV12-5 and TRBJ2-7; D gene unclear. V was cut by 5 bases and J by 0 bases, with 14 bases left in between. Germline loops: CDR1 LGHNT, CDR2 FRNRAP. The CDR3 contains 15 residues. The CDR3 sequence is CASGRTLDSSYEQYF. CDR3 nucleotides: TGTGCTAGTGGTCGCACCTTAGATTCCTCCTACGAGCAGTACTTC.